This T cell receptor beta chain comes out of a study of CD8+ T cells in alopecia areata. Sorting of PBMCs yielded the CD4+ and CD8+ T cells. Trimming cost V 0 bases and J 6 bases, with 6 bases left between them. The germline gives CDR1 MNHEY, CDR2 SVGAGI. CDR3 size: 13 residues. Investigators isolated RNA and reverse transcribed it into cDNA to act as the sequencing template. Clones were read by immunoSEQ multiplex PCR, and TCRdb kept only the in-frame ones, dropping some. The table has about 97,000 clones, around 45% seen once; the top ten hold around 1.5%. V and J are TRBV6-5 and TRBJ1-5, with D hard to call. The sequence was obtained from a human donor with alopecia areata. The sample taken for sequencing was CD4+ T cells sorted from blood. CDR3: CASSYSIRQPQHF. CDR3 in DNA: TGTGCCAGCAGTTACTCGATTCGTCAGCCCCAGCATTTT.